This is a list of T cell receptor beta chains from one sample in a study of blood T cell repertoires in COVID-19. Libraries were prepared by immunoSEQ multiplex PCR; TCRdb keeps only in-frame clonotypes and omits some of them. The table has 290,000 or so clones, around 84% seen once. Sequencing input: peripheral blood. The receptors originated from a man in his 70s with acute or convalescent COVID-19. The CDR3 runs from the conserved cysteine through the conserved F or W. Fields, in order: D gene, J gene, V gene, clone size, CDR3 DNA, CDR3 protein. A D gene is named only where the DNA matches it firmly. Clone size is shown for a subset of rows, as once, few, many or a class of expanded clone.

. | TRBJ2-6 | TRBV19 | . | TGTGCCAGTTACAGCCCTAACGGGGCCAACGTCCTGACTTTC | CASYSPNGANVLTF
. | TRBJ1-5 | TRBV30 | . | TGTGCCTGGAGAGCGAACCCGGGGAACAATCAGCCCCAGCATTTT | CAWRANPGNNQPQHF
. | TRBJ1-5 | TRBV4-1 | . | TGCGCCAGCAGCTCCACAGGAGCCCAGCCCCAGCATTTT | CASSSTGAQPQHF
TRBD1 | TRBJ2-6 | TRBV4-3 | . | TGCGCCAGCAGCCAAGATTTTCAGGGGGCGCCTGGGGCCAACGTCCTGACTTTC | CASSQDFQGAPGANVLTF
. | TRBJ1-5 | TRBV2 | once | TGTGCCAGCAGGGTGACTAGGGATAGCAATCAGCCCCAGCATTTT | CASRVTRDSNQPQHF
. | TRBJ1-2 | TRBV4-3 | . | TGCGCCAGCAGAGGTACAGGGTCTCCCCTTGGCTACACCTTC | CASRGTGSPLGYTF
. | TRBJ1-2 | TRBV14 | . | TGTGCCAGCAGCCAAGGACAGGAGTATGGCTACACCTTC | CASSQGQEYGYTF
. | TRBJ1-3 | TRBV7-8 | . | TGTGCCAGCAGCTTTCAGGGGCCGGTTGGAAACACCATATATTTT | CASSFQGPVGNTIYF
. | TRBJ2-1 | TRBV28 | . | TGTGCCAGCAGTTTATCCCCGGGAGATGAGCAGTTCTTC | CASSLSPGDEQFF
. | TRBJ2-2 | TRBV28 | . | TGTGCCAGCAGCCCAACCCTAGGGGGCACCGGGGAGCTGTTTTTT | CASSPTLGGTGELFF
. | TRBJ1-3 | TRBV7-2 | . | TGTGCCAGCAGCTTAGGAATCCAGTCGGGAAACACCATATATTTT | CASSLGIQSGNTIYF
. | TRBJ2-7 | TRBV11-2 | once | TGTGCCAGCAGCCTGAGCCGGGTAGTCCAGTACTTC | CASSLSRVVQYF
. | TRBJ2-5 | TRBV5-1 | . | TGCGCCAGCAGCTACAGGGCAACTAACCAAGAGACCCAGTACTTC | CASSYRATNQETQYF
. | TRBJ2-3 | TRBV7-2 | . | TGTGCCAGCAGGTCAGAGGCAGATACGCAGTATTTT | CASRSEADTQYF
. | TRBJ1-6 | TRBV9 | . | TGTGCCAGCAGCCCCCCCCACAGGAATTACTATAATTCACCCCTCCACTTT | CASSPPHRNYYNSPLHF
TRBD2 | TRBJ2-3 | TRBV5-1 | . | TGCGCCAGCGGGAGCGGGGCAGATACGCAGTATTTT | CASGSGADTQYF
. | TRBJ1-5 | TRBV7-2 | . | TGTGCCAGCAGCTTAGCAGCGGTTGGAAGCAATCAGCCCCAGCATTTT | CASSLAAVGSNQPQHF
. | TRBJ2-3 | TRBV28 | . | TGTGCCAGCAGTTCCCCAGGCGGGAGCACAGATACGCAGTATTTT | CASSSPGGSTDTQYF
TRBD1 | TRBJ2-7 | TRBV4-3 | . | TGCGCCAGCAGCCAGGTTACGGGACAGGGGATGGGGCAGTACTTC | CASSQVTGQGMGQYF
TRBD2 | TRBJ2-3 | TRBV30 | . | TGTGCCTGGAGTGTAGGACTAGCGGGGACAGATACGCAGTATTTT | CAWSVGLAGTDTQYF
. | TRBJ1-4 | TRBV7-9 | . | TGTGCCAGCAGCCGGAGACAGACTAATGAAAAACTGTTTTTT | CASSRRQTNEKLFF
. | TRBJ2-5 | TRBV5-1 | . | TGCGCCAGCAGCTTGGATCGAGAAGAGACCCAGTACTTC | CASSLDREETQYF
. | TRBJ1-1 | TRBV25-1 | . | . | CASSVGRGIFF
. | TRBJ2-2 | TRBV11-1 | . | TGTGCCAGCAGCCCGGACTCCCCCGCCGGGGAGCTGTTTTTT | CASSPDSPAGELFF
TRBD2 | TRBJ2-1 | TRBV20-1 | . | TGCAGTGCTAGTTTCTGGACTAGCGGGAGGGACAATGAGCAGTTCTTC | CSASFWTSGRDNEQFF
TRBD2 | TRBJ2-7 | TRBV19 | . | TGTGCCAGTAGGACGACGGGGGGTGGGGACGAGCAGTACTTC | CASRTTGGGDEQYF
. | TRBJ2-1 | TRBV7-9 | . | TGTGCCAGCAGCTTTACAGGCGGTGAGCAGTTCTTC | CASSFTGGEQFF
. | TRBJ2-2 | TRBV2 | . | TGTGCCAGCCGATCGTCAGGGAACAGAAACACCGGGGAGCTGTTTTTT | CASRSSGNRNTGELFF
TRBD2 | TRBJ2-3 | TRBV19 | . | TGTGCCAGTAGTATATTCCAGGGCGGGAGGACAGATACGCAGTATTTT | CASSIFQGGRTDTQYF